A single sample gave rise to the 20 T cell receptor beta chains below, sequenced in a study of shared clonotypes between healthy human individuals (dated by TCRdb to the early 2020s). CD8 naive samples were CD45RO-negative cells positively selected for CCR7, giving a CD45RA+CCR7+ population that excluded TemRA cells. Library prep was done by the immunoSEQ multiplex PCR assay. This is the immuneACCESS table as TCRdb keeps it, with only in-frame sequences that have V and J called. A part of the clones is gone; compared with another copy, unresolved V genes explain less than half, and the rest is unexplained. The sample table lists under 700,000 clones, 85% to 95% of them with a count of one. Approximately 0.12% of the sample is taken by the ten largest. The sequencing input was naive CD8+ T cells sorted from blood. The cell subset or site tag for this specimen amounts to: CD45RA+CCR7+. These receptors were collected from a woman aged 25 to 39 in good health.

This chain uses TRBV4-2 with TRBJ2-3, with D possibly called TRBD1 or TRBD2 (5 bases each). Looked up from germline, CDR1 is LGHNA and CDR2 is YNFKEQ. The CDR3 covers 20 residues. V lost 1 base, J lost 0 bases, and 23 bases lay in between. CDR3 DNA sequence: TGTGCCAGCAGCCAAGTGCACGGGGCGGAGTTCCAAGAAAGCACAGATACGCAGTATTTT. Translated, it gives CASSQVHGAEFQESTDTQYF.

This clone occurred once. The CDR3 spells CASSPSGTASYEQYF. In nucleotides, the CDR3 is TGTGCCAGCAGTCCCAGTGGGACCGCGTCTTACGAGCAGTACTTC. The chain recombines TRBV28 with TRBJ2-7; possibly TRBD1 or TRBD2 for D (5 bases each). The germline gives CDR1 MDHEN, CDR2 SYDVKM. CDR3 length: 15 amino acids. Trimming shortened V by 5 bases and J by 4 bases, and 18 bases separated the two germline ends.

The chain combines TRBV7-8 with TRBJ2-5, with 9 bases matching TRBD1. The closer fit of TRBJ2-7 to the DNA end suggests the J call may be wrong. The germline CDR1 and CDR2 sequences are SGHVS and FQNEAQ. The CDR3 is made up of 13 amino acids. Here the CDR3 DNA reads TGTGCCAGCAGCTGGGGACAGGGCTACGAGCAGTACTTC. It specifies CASSWGQGYEQYF.

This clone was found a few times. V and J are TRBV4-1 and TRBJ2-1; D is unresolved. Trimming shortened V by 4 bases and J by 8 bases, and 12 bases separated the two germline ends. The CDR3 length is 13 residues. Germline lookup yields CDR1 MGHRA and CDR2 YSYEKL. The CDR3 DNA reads TGCGCCAGCAGCCCCCTTTTGGGTGATGAGCAGTTCTTC. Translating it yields CASSPLLGDEQFF.

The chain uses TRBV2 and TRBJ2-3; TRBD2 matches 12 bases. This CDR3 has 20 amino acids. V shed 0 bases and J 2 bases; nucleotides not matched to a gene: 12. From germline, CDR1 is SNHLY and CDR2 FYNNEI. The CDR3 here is CASSEARGLAGSRNTDTQYF. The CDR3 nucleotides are TGTGCCAGCAGTGAAGCGCGGGGACTAGCGGGCTCGAGAAACACAGATACGCAGTATTTT.

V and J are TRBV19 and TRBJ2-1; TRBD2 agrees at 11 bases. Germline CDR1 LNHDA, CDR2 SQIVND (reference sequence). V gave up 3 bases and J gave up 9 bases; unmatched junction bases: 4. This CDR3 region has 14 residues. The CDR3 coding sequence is TGTGCCAGTAGTATGCGTCTAGCGGGAGGTGAGCAGTTCTTC. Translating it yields CASSMRLAGGEQFF.

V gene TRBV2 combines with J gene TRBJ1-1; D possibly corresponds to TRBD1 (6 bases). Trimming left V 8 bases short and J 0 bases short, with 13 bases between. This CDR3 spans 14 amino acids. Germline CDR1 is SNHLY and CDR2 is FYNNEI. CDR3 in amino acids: CASLVEGVNTEAFF. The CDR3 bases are TGTGCCAGCCTAGTAGAGGGGGTGAACACTGAAGCTTTCTTT.

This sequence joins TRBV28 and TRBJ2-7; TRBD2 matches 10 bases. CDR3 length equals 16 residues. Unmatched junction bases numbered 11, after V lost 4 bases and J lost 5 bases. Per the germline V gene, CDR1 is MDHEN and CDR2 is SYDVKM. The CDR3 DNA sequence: TGTGCCAGCAGTTGGGGACTAGCGATGGGCCATGACGAGCAGTACTTC. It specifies CASSWGLAMGHDEQYF. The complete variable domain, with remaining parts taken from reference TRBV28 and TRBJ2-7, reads DVKVTQSSRYLVKRTGEKVFLECVQDMDHENMFWYRQDPGLGLRLIYFSYDVKMKEKGDIPEGYSVSREKKERFSLILESASTNQTSMYLCASSWGLAMGHDEQYFGPGTRLTVT.

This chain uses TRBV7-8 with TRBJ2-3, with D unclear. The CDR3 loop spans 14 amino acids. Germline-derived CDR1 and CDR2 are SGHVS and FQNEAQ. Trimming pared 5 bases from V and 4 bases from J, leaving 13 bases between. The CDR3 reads CASSPQPRADTQYF. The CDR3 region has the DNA TGTGCCAGCAGCCCCCAGCCCCGAGCAGATACGCAGTATTTT. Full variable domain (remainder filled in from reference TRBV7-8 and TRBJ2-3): GAGVSQSPRYKVAKRGQDVALRCDPISGHVSLFWYQQALGQGPEFLTYFQNEAQLDKSGLPSDRFFAERPEGSVSTLKIQRTQQEDSAVYLCASSPQPRADTQYFGPGTRLTVL.

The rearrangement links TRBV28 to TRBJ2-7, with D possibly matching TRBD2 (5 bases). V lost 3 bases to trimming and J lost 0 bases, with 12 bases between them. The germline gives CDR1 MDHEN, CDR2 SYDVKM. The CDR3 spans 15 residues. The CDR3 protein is CASSFNGMNSYEQYF. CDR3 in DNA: TGTGCCAGCAGTTTCAACGGGATGAACTCCTACGAGCAGTACTTC.

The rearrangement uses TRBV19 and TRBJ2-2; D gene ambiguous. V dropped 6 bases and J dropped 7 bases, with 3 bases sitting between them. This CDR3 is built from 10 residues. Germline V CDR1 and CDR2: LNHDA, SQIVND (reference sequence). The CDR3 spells CASRHGELFF. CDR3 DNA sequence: TGTGCCAGTAGGCACGGGGAGCTGTTTTTT.

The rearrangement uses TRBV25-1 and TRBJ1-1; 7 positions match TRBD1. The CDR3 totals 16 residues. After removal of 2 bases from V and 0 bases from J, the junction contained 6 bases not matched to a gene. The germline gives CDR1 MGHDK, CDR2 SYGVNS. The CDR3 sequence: CASSETAGQMNTEAFF. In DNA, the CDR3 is TGTGCCAGCAGTGAAACAGCGGGACAGATGAACACTGAAGCTTTCTTT.

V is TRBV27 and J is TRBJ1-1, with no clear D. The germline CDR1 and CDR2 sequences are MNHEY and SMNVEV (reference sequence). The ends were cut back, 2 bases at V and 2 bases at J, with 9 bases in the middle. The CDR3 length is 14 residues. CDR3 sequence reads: CASSLAGFNTEAFF. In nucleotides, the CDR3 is TGTGCCAGCAGTTTAGCGGGGTTTAACACTGAAGCTTTCTTT.

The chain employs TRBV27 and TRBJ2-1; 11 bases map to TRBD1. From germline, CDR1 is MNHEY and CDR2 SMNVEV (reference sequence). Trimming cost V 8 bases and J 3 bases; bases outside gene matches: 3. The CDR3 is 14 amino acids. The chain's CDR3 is CASGQGANYNEQFF. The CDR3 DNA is TGTGCCAGCGGACAGGGGGCGAACTACAATGAGCAGTTCTTC.

The CDR3 protein is CASSESGIGAEAFF. CDR3 DNA: TGCGCCAGCAGTGAGTCGGGGATTGGTGCTGAAGCTTTCTTT. The V call is TRBV10-1, the J call TRBJ1-1; D unclear. This CDR3 comprises 14 residues. Germline assignment: CDR1 WNHNN and CDR2 SYGVQD (reference sequence). Trimming cost V 0 bases and J 6 bases, with 11 bases left between them.

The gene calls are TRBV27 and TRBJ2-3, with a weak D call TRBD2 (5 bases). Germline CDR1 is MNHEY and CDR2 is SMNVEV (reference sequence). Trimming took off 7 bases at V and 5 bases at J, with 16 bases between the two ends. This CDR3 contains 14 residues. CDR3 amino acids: CASTERTGGDTQYF. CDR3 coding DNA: TGTGCCAGCACCGAGCGGACCGGCGGAGATACGCAGTATTTT.

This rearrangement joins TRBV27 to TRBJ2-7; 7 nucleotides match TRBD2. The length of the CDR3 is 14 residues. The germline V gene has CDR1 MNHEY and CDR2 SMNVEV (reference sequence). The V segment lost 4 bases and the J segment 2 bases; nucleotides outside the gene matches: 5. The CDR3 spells CASSSGLSTYEQYF. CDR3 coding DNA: TGTGCCAGCAGTTCGGGACTATCAACCTACGAGCAGTACTTC.

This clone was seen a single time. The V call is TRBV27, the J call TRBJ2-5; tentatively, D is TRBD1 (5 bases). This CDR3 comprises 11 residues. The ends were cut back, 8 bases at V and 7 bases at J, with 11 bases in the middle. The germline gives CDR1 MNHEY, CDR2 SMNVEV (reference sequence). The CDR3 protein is CASSSGATQYF. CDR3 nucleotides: TGTGCCAGCTCGTCTGGGGCGACCCAGTACTTC.

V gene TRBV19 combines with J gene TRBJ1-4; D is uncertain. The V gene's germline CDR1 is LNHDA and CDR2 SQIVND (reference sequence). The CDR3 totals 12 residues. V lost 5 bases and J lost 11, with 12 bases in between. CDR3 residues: CASSPLGLKLFF. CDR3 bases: TGTGCCAGTAGTCCCCTGGGGTTGAAACTGTTTTTT.

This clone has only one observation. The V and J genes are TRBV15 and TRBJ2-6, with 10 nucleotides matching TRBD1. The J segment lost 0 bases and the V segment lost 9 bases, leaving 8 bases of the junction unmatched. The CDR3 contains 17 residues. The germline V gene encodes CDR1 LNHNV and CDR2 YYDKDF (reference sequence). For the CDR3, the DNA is TGTGCCACTAGCCGGGACAGGGGACTCTCTGGGGCCAACGTCCTGACTTTC. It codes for CATSRDRGLSGANVLTF.